Presented here are 3 T cell receptor beta chains from one specimen sequenced in a study of cytomegalovirus exposure and HLA in healthy donors. The PCR contained 60 Vbeta and 13 Jbeta primers. Libraries were prepared by immunoSEQ multiplex PCR; TCRdb keeps only in-frame clonotypes and omits some of them. The sample carries roughly 120,000 clones, around 68% recorded once. The sequenced material came from PBMCs. The source is a woman between 50 and 59 years old in good health and CMV-seropositive.

The chain couples TRBV2 to TRBJ2-7, with 12 bases that match TRBD2. The ends lost 7 bases at V and 5 bases at J; junction bases unmatched: 3. Germline CDR1 and CDR2: SNHLY and FYNNEI. The CDR3 sequence is 13 residues long. The CDR3 sequence is CASNRLAGDEQYF. The CDR3 DNA is TGTGCCAGCAATCGACTAGCGGGAGACGAGCAGTACTTC.

The CDR3 region has the DNA TGCGCCAGCAGCCAAGATCGCTTGGGGGGGGGTGAGCAGTTCTTC. Translating gives CASSQDRLGGGEQFF. The rearrangement joins TRBV4-1 to TRBJ2-1; 7 nucleotides align to TRBD2. The CDR3 is made up of 15 amino acids. The germline gives CDR1 MGHRA, CDR2 YSYEKL. The V gene end was trimmed by 0 bases and the J gene end by 9 bases; junction bases not matched to a gene: 8.

V usage is TRBV4-2 and J usage is TRBJ2-1; D is perhaps TRBD2 (5 bases). The CDR3 has 15 amino acids. Germline CDR1 is LGHNA and CDR2 is YNFKEQ. V was pared by 2 bases and J by 5 bases, with 13 bases between. CDR3 sequence (DNA): TGTGCCAGCAGCCAAACAGAGAGGACTCACAATGAGCAGTTCTTC. Protein product: CASSQTERTHNEQFF.